The 15 T cell receptor beta chains below all came from one sample that was sequenced in a study of immune heterogeneity within non-small cell lung tumors. The authors amplified TCR beta CDR3 by multiplex PCR with 32 V and 13 J primers. One entry per CDR3 protein results from TCRdb running MiXCR on the multiplex PCR reads. This sample has 15,000 or so distinct CDR3 sequences, with less than 35% found just once. Template material comprised bulk tumor genomic DNA at 600 ng per sample. Biopsies, several per primary tumor and spaced far apart, were collected during surgery. Untreated, newly diagnosed non-small cell lung cancer patients underwent curative surgery. Sequences were obtained from lung tumor tissue. Receptors were obtained from a man aged 40-49 years with non-small cell lung cancer.

For this clonotype: Just one base apart from a much larger clone, this may be a read error. This sequence joins TRBV6-2 or TRBV6-3 and TRBJ1-1; no clear D. Germline-derived CDR1 and CDR2 are MNHEY and SVGEGT. There are 11 residues in the CDR3. V was pared by 7 bases and J by 2 bases, with 5 bases between. The CDR3 loop reads CASKINTEAFF. The DNA of the CDR3 is TGTGCCAGCAAAATTAACACTGAAGCTTTCTTT.

By frequency in the sample, this clonotype is medium-sized. The chain recombines TRBV27 with TRBJ2-1; a weak D match, TRBD2 (5 bases). The CDR3 sequence is 12 residues long. The germline CDR1 and CDR2 sequences are MNHEY and SMNVEV (reference sequence). V was cut by 6 bases and J by 4 bases, with 7 bases left in between. CDR3 in DNA: TGTGCCAGCAGAAGCGGTTACAATGAGCAGTTCTTC. It encodes CASRSGYNEQFF.

With respect to this clonotype: A junction end diverges from the germline sequence, so it may reflect a read error. The rearrangement links TRBV18 to TRBJ1-6; D remains ambiguous. Looked up from germline, CDR1 is KGHSH and CDR2 is LQKENI. CDR3 length equals 15 residues. As DNA, the CDR3 is TGTGCCAGCTCACTTTCCAACGAGTATAATTCACCCCTCCGCTTT. Protein sequence: CASSLSNEYNSPLRF. The full variable domain, its missing parts supplied by reference TRBV18 and TRBJ1-6, is NAGVMQNPRHLVRRRGQEARLRCSPMKGHSHVYWYRQLPEEGLKFMVYLQKENIIDESGMPKERFSAEFPKEGPSILRIQQVVRGDSAAYFCASSLSNEYNSPLRFGNGTRLTVT.

This chain joins TRBV15 and TRBJ2-5; TRBD2 aligns across 7 bases. The CDR3 is 16 amino acids. With 3 bases clipped from V and 5 bases from J, the junction kept 12 bases outside the gene matches. CDR1 is LNHNV and CDR2 is YYDKDF in the germline V gene (reference sequence). The CDR3 coding sequence is TGTGCCACCAGCAGGGAGGGAGGGAGTCCCGGGGAGACCCAGTACTTC. It yields the protein CATSREGGSPGETQYF.

V and J are TRBV7-9 and TRBJ2-7; 8 bases agree with TRBD1. This CDR3 is 17 amino acids long. J gave up 2 bases and V 2 bases, and 11 bases lay outside the gene matches. Germline V CDR1 and CDR2: SEHNR, FQNEAQ (reference sequence). The CDR3 bases are TGTGCCAGCAGCTTATATCCCCCCACCAGGGGGCCCTACGAGCAGTACTTC. Protein: CASSLYPPTRGPYEQYF.

The rearrangement links TRBV30 to TRBJ1-6; possible D gene TRBD1, 5 bases. This CDR3 region has 15 residues. Trimming cost V 0 bases and J 6 bases, with 12 bases left between them. Germline CDR1 is GTSNPN and CDR2 is SVGIG (reference sequence). In DNA, the CDR3 is TGTGCCTGGAGTGTATCCGGGACCTCTAATTCACCCCTCCACTTT. It encodes CAWSVSGTSNSPLHF. The full variable domain, rest sourced from reference TRBV30 and TRBJ1-6, is SQTIHQWPATLVQPVGSPLSLECTVEGTSNPNLYWYRQAAGRGLQLLFYSVGIGQISSEVPQNLSASRPQDRQFILSSKKLLLSDSGFYLCAWSVSGTSNSPLHFGNGTRLTVT.

The chain uses TRBV5-1 and TRBJ2-5; 15 positions agree with TRBD2. CDR1 is SGHRS and CDR2 is YFSETQ in the germline V gene. Trimming at V came to 0 bases and at J to 4 bases, leaving 4 bases not matched to a gene. The CDR3 sequence is 17 residues long. The CDR3 spells CASSLGGTSGRRETQYF. CDR3 nucleotide sequence: TGCGCCAGCAGCTTGGGGGGGACTAGCGGGAGGAGAGAGACCCAGTACTTC. Full variable domain (outside the CDR3, taken from reference TRBV5-1 and TRBJ2-5): KAGVTQTPRYLIKTRGQQVTLSCSPISGHRSVSWYQQTPGQGLQFLFEYFSETQRNKGNFPGRFSGRQFSNSRSEMNVSTLELGDSALYLCASSLGGTSGRRETQYFGPGTRLLVL.

V usage is TRBV14 and J usage is TRBJ1-2; the D gene is possibly TRBD1 (5 bases). The CDR3 has 15 amino acids. The germline gives CDR1 SGHDN, CDR2 FVKESK. Trimming cost V 2 bases and J 6 bases, with 16 bases left between them. The CDR3 reads CASSQNALDSHGYTF. As DNA, the CDR3 is TGTGCCAGCAGCCAAAACGCCCTTGACAGCCATGGCTACACCTTC.

With respect to this clonotype: This may arise from a read error, as a much more abundant clone is one base away. This sequence joins TRBV24-1 and TRBJ2-3; D possibly corresponds to TRBD1 (5 bases). The CDR3 totals 15 residues. Looked up from germline, CDR1 is KGHDR and CDR2 is SFDVKD. CDR3 DNA sequence: TGTGACACCAGTGATTTGGGGCGGAGCACAGATACGCAGTATTTT. Amino acid sequence: CDTSDLGRSTDTQYF.

About this clonotype: A much larger clone lies a single base off, so this may be a read error. The J gene is TRBJ1-3, the V gene TRBV30; D uncertain. CDR1 GTSNPN and CDR2 SVGIG come from the germline V gene (reference sequence). The CDR3 spans 13 residues. CDR3 coding DNA: TGTGCCTGGAGTCTTCTCTCTGGAGACACCATATATTTT. Translating gives CAWSLLSGDTIYF.

This clonotype was counted many times. The chain couples TRBV18 to TRBJ2-7, with TRBD1 identical over 12 bases. The germline V gene has CDR1 KGHSH and CDR2 LQKENI. The CDR3 runs to 15 residues. With 2 bases clipped from V and 2 bases from J, the junction kept 1 base outside the gene matches. The CDR3 nucleotides are TGTGCCAGCTCACCAGGGACAGGGGGCACCTACGAGCAGTACTTC. Protein sequence: CASSPGTGGTYEQYF.

This clonotype rates as medium-sized (0.01 to 0.1%). V is TRBV6-2 or TRBV6-3 and J is TRBJ2-6; 7 bases are shared with TRBD1. CDR3 length equals 19 residues. Germline CDR1 is MNHEY and CDR2 is SVGEGT. The trim removed 0 bases at V and 0 bases at J, leaving 8 bases unmatched. Here the CDR3 DNA reads TGTGCCAGCAGTTACTCCCGGACAGGTCCCTACTCTGGGGCCAACGTCCTGACTTTC. It encodes CASSYSRTGPYSGANVLTF.

This clonotype occurred many times. The V gene is TRBV19, the J gene TRBJ2-1, with 9 bases lining up with TRBD1. Trimming removed 6 bases from V and 4 bases from J; junction bases left unmatched: 4. CDR3 length: 14 residues. Germline-derived CDR1 and CDR2 are LNHDA and SQIVND (reference sequence). The CDR3 is CASSIDRGYNEQFF. The DNA for the CDR3 is TGTGCCAGTAGCATTGACAGGGGGTACAATGAGCAGTTCTTC.

The chain employs TRBV11-2 and TRBJ2-6; possibly TRBD2 for D (6 bases). The V end was cut by 5 bases, the J end by 3 bases, with 14 bases between. CDR1 and CDR2 from the germline V gene are SGHAT and FQNNGV. The CDR3 consists of 16 residues. Written as DNA, the CDR3 is TGTGCCAGCAGCCCGTCAGCCGGGAGTGGGGCCAACGTCCTGACTTTC. It yields the protein CASSPSAGSGANVLTF.

Note on this clonotype: A read error may be the cause here, since a much bigger clone is one base away. This chain joins TRBV20-1 and TRBJ1-2; D ambiguous. CDR1 DFQATT and CDR2 SNEGSKA come from the germline V gene (reference sequence). Between the trimmed V and J ends, which lost 6 bases and 5 bases, there was a span of 19 bases. The CDR3 extends over 14 amino acids. CDR3 loop: CSASRQVYIYGYTF. In DNA form, the CDR3 reads TGCAGTGCGAGTCGTCAGGTGTATATTTATGGCTACACCTTC.